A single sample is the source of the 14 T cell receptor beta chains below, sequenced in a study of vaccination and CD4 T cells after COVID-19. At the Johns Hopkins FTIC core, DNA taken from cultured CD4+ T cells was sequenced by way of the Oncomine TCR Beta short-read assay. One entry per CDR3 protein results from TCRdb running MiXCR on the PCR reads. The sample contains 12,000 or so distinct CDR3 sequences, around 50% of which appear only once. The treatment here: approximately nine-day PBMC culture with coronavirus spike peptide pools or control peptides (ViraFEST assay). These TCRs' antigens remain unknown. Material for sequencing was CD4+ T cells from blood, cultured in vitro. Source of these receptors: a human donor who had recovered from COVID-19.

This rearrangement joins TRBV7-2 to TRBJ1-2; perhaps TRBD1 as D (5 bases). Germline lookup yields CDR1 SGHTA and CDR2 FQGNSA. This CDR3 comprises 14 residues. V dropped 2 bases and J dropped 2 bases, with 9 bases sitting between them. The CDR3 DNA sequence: TGTGCCAGCAGCTTAAATCAGGGAAACTATGGCTACACCTTC. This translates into CASSLNQGNYGYTF. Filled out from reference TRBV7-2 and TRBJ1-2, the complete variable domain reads GAGVSQSPSNKVTEKGKDVELRCDPISGHTALYWYRQSLGQGLEFLIYFQGNSAPDKSGLPSDRFSAERTGGSVSTLTIQRTQQEDSAVYLCASSLNQGNYGYTFGSGTRLTVV.

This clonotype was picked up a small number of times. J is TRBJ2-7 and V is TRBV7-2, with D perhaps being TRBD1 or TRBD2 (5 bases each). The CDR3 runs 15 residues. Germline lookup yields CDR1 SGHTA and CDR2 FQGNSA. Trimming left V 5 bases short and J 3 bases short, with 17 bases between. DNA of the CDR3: TGTGCCAGCAGCCCCCGGGGCGGGCGGTTCTACGAGCAGTACTTC. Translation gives CASSPRGGRFYEQYF.

The CDR3 DNA reads as TGTGCCAGCAGCCAAGATATCGGGCCGGGACCGTGGTCGGTAGTGCCCCAAGAGACCCAGTACTTC. It yields the protein CASSQDIGPGPWSVVPQETQYF. The chain couples TRBV3-1 to TRBJ2-5; D is tentatively TRBD1 or TRBD2 (5 bases each). CDR3 length equals 22 residues. Germline values: CDR1 LGHDT, CDR2 YNNKEL (reference sequence). The V end lost 0 bases, the J end lost 1 base, and 30 bases lay between the germline ends.

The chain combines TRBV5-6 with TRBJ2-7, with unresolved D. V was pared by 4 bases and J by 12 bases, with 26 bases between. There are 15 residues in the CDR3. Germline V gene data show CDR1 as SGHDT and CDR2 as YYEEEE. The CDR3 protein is CASSRSKRAHTPRYF. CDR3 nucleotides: TGTGCCAGCAGCCGGTCCAAGAGAGCCCATACCCCGCGGTACTTC.

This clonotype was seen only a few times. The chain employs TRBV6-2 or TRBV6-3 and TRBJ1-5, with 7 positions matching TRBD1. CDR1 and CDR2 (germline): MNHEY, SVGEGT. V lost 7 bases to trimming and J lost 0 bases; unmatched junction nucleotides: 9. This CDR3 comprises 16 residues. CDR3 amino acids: CASTRDSRNSNQPQHF. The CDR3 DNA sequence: TGTGCCAGCACTCGGGACAGCCGAAATAGCAATCAGCCCCAGCATTTT.

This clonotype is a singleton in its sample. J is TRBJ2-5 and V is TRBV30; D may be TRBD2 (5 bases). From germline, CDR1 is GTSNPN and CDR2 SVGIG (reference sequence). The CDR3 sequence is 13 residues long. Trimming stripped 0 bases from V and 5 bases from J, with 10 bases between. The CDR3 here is CAWSVRGGETQYF. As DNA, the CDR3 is TGTGCCTGGAGTGTACGAGGCGGGGAGACCCAGTACTTC. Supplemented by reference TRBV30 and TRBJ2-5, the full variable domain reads SQTIHQWPATLVQPVGSPLSLECTVEGTSNPNLYWYRQAAGRGLQLLFYSVGIGQISSEVPQNLSASRPQDRQFILSSKKLLLSDSGFYLCAWSVRGGETQYFGPGTRLLVL.

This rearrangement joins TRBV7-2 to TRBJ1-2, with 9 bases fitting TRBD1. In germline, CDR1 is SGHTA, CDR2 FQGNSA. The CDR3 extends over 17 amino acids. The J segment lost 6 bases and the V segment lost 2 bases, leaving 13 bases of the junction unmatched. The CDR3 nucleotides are TGTGCCAGCAGCTTACGGGAATACAGGGGGCGCGAGAATGGCTACACCTTC. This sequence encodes CASSLREYRGRENGYTF. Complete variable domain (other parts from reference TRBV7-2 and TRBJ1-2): GAGVSQSPSNKVTEKGKDVELRCDPISGHTALYWYRQSLGQGLEFLIYFQGNSAPDKSGLPSDRFSAERTGGSVSTLTIQRTQQEDSAVYLCASSLREYRGRENGYTFGSGTRLTVV.

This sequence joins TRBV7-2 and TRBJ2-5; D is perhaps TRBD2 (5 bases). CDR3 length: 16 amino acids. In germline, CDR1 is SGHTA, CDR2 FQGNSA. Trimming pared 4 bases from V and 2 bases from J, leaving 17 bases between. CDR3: CASSSLASRGQETQYF. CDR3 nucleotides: TGTGCCAGCAGCTCCCTGGCCTCCAGAGGGCAAGAGACCCAGTACTTC.

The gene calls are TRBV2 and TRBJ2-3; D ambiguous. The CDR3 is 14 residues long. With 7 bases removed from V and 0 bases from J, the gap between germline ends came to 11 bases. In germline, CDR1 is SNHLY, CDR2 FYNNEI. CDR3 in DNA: TGTGCCAGCAATAGGCAGGCTAGCACAGATACGCAGTATTTT. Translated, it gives CASNRQASTDTQYF.

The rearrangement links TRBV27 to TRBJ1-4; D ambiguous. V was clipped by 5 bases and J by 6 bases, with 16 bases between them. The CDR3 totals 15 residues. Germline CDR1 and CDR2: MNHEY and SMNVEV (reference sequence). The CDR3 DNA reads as TGTGCCAGCAGTCCAACGGTGGCCGGCGATGAAAAACTGTTTTTT. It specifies CASSPTVAGDEKLFF.

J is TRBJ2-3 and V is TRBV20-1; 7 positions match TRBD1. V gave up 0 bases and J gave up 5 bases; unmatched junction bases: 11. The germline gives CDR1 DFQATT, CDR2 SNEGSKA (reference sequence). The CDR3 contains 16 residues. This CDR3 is CSARDGKTGYEDTQYF. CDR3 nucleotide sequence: TGCAGTGCTAGAGATGGGAAGACAGGGTACGAAGATACGCAGTATTTT.

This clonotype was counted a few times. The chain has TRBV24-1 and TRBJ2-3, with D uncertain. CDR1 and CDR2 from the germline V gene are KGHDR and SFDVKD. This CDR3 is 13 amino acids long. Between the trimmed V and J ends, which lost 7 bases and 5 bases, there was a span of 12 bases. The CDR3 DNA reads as TGTGCCACCAGCCCCCATGGTCAAGATACGCAGTATTTT. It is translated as CATSPHGQDTQYF.

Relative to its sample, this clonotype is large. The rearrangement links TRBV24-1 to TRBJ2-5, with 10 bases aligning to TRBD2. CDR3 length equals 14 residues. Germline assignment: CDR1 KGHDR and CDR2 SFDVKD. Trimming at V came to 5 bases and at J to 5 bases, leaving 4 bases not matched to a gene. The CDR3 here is CATSGSGRGETQYF. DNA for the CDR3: TGTGCCACCAGTGGCAGCGGGAGGGGGGAGACCCAGTACTTC.

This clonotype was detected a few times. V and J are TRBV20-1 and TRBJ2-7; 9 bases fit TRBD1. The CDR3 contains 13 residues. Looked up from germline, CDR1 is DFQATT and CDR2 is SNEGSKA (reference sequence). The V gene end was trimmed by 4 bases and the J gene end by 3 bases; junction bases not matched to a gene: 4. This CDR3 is CSATGTGRYEQYF. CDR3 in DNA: TGCAGTGCTACGGGGACAGGGCGCTACGAGCAGTACTTC.